The rows below give T cell receptor beta chains drawn from one sample of a study of tumor-infiltrating lymphocytes in primary liver carcinoma. MiXCR, run by TCRdb on the multiplex PCR reads, gives a single entry per CDR3 protein. This sample has about 310,000 distinct CDR3 sequences, with nearly 60% found just once. Sequencing was performed on peripheral blood. The receptor source for this set is a woman aged 25 to 39 with primary liver carcinoma and hepatitis B virus infection. Each CDR3 is given with its conserved first and last residue. A D gene is named only where the DNA matches it firmly. A row's size may be missing; if present it is once, few, many or a size class.

size,V,D,J,DNA,CDR3
.,TRBV6-1,TRBD1,TRBJ2-7,TGTGCCAGCGTCTACGCCGGGACAGCCTCCTACGGGCAGTACTTC,CASVYAGTASYGQYF
few,TRBV12-3/TRBV12-4,.,TRBJ2-7,TGTGCCAGCAGCGGTGGACACGGGTCCTCCTACGAGCAGTACTTC,CASSGGHGSSYEQYF
.,TRBV6-1,.,TRBJ1-2,TGTGCCAGCAGTGTGTCGAAGGACTATGGCTACACCTTC,CASSVSKDYGYTF
.,TRBV18,TRBD2,TRBJ2-7,TGTGCCAGCTCCAGCGGGGGCACCTACGAGCAGTACTTC,CASSSGGTYEQYF
once,TRBV14,.,TRBJ1-5,TGTGCCAGCAGCCAAGATCTGGGGCAGCCCCGGCATTTT,CASSQDLGQPRHF
.,TRBV6-2/TRBV6-3,.,TRBJ2-7,TGTGCCAGCAGTTACTACCCCCTGGACCTAGGGGAGCAGTACTTC,CASSYYPLDLGEQYF
many,TRBV12-3/TRBV12-4,.,TRBJ2-1,TGTGCCAGCAGGGCGGACTTAAGCTCCTACAATGAGCAGTTCTTC,CASRADLSSYNEQFF
.,TRBV10-3,TRBD2,TRBJ2-3,TGTGCCACCTGGAGCGGGACTTACACAGTTACGCAGTATTTT,CATWSGTYTVTQYF
.,TRBV7-8,TRBD2,TRBJ2-1,TGTGCCAGCAGCTTTACGGCCGGGACTAGCAATGAGCAGTTCTTC,CASSFTAGTSNEQFF
.,TRBV11-1,.,TRBJ2-5,TGTGCCAGCAGCTCATCCACGGCAGGGATAGGGGAGACCCAGTACTTC,CASSSSTAGIGETQYF
.,TRBV13,.,TRBJ2-2,TGTGCCAGCAGTTATAGATCCAGGGAGCTGTTTTTT,CASSYRSRELFF
few,TRBV7-9,.,TRBJ2-3,TGTGCCAGCAGCTTTTCTTTTGGCACAGATACGCAGTATTTT,CASSFSFGTDTQYF
.,TRBV29-1,.,TRBJ2-4,TGCAGCGTTAATCTAGAGGCCAAAAACATTCAGTACTTC,CSVNLEAKNIQYF
.,TRBV11-3,.,TRBJ2-3,TGTGCCAGCAGCTTAGATGGAGGGCCGAACACAGATACGCAGTATTTT,CASSLDGGPNTDTQYF
.,TRBV7-9,.,TRBJ2-1,TGTGCCAGCAGCTTAACGTACCTAGTCATTTCCTACAATGAGCAGTCCTTC,CASSLTYLVISYNEQSF
few,TRBV6-6,TRBD1,TRBJ2-2,TGTGCCAGCAGGGGACCGACAGGGCTCACCGGGGAGCTGTTTTTT,CASRGPTGLTGELFF
.,TRBV5-8,.,TRBJ2-7,TGTGCCAGCAGCTTGAGAGACAGAGCCTACGAGCAGTACTTC,CASSLRDRAYEQYF
once,TRBV6-2/TRBV6-3,.,TRBJ1-5,TGTGCCAGTAGTTCGGCCGCAGGGATTCAGCCCCTGCATTTT,CASSSAAGIQPLHF
.,TRBV11-2,TRBD2,TRBJ2-1,TGTGCCACCTTTCCGGGGGGTAGCGGAAGGCGCTCCTACAATGAGCAGTTCTTC,CATFPGGSGRRSYNEQFF
many,TRBV5-6,.,TRBJ2-3,TGTGCCAGCAGCTTGGGTCTTCGAGGGACTAGCACAGATACGCAGTATTTT,CASSLGLRGTSTDTQYF
few,TRBV10-1,.,TRBJ1-4,TGCGCCAGCAGTGAGACTAATGAAAAACTGTTTTTT,CASSETNEKLFF
.,TRBV6-6,.,TRBJ1-2,TGTGCCATCAGGACCGACTATGGCTACACCTTT,CAIRTDYGYTF
few,TRBV13,.,TRBJ2-7,TGTGCCAGCAGCTTAGGGTACAAAACTAACTACGAGCAGTACTTC,CASSLGYKTNYEQYF
many,TRBV6-1,TRBD1,TRBJ1-5,TGTGCCAGCAGGGGCAGGGGGCGTAGTCAGCCCCAGCATTTT,CASRGRGRSQPQHF
many,TRBV12-3/TRBV12-4,TRBD1,TRBJ1-5,TGTGCCAGCAGTATCATGCAGGGGGCTGGTCAGCCCCAGCATTTT,CASSIMQGAGQPQHF
.,TRBV30,TRBD2,TRBJ2-1,TGTGCCTGCGAACGGGCGGGAGTAGCGCAGTTCTTC,CACERAGVAQFF
.,TRBV6-5,.,TRBJ2-1,TGTACCGGCAGGAAGAGTAATGCCCACAATGAGCAGTTCTTC,CTGRKSNAHNEQFF
.,TRBV6-6,TRBD1,TRBJ2-4,TGTGCCAGCAGTTACATGACAGGGGTGGGCAAAAACATTCAGTACTTC,CASSYMTGVGKNIQYF
.,TRBV5-1,.,TRBJ1-1,TGCGCCAGCAGCTTGGCGGCAGCGACAGCGAACACTGAAGCTTTCTTT,CASSLAAATANTEAFF
few,TRBV4-2,.,TRBJ2-1,TGTGCCAGCAGCCGAGACGTGCGGAGGACCTCCTACAATGAGCAGTTCTTC,CASSRDVRRTSYNEQFF
.,TRBV30,.,TRBJ1-1,TGTGCCTGGGACACCTGGGGACAAACGAACACTGAAGTTTTCTTT,CAWDTWGQTNTEVFF
.,TRBV29-1,.,TRBJ2-3,TGCAGCGTTGGTACCAGTCTCACAGATACGCAGTATTTT,CSVGTSLTDTQYF
.,TRBV7-9,.,TRBJ2-2,TGTGCCAGCAGCTTCCGCGGAACCGGGGAGCTGTTTTTT,CASSFRGTGELFF
many,TRBV12-3/TRBV12-4,.,TRBJ1-2,TGTGCCAGCAGTCTACAGGGTTACCAGCATGGCTACACCTTC,CASSLQGYQHGYTF
.,TRBV4-1,.,TRBJ1-6,TGCGCCAGCAGCCAAGGGGTACGACAACCCCTCCACTTT,CASSQGVRQPLHF
many,TRBV28,TRBD1,TRBJ1-6,TGTGCCAGCTTACCGCCGGGACAGTATAATTCACCCCTCCACTTT,CASLPPGQYNSPLHF
medium-sized,TRBV29-1,.,TRBJ2-1,TGCAGCGGCGCTGCCGGGAGCGTAGTCGATGAGCAGTTCTTC,CSGAAGSVVDEQFF
.,TRBV29-1,.,TRBJ1-1,TGCAGCGTTGAAGTTGAGGGAGTCGGCACTGAAGCTATCTTT,CSVEVEGVGTEAIF
.,TRBV11-2,.,TRBJ2-7,TGTGCCAGTAGATTAGACCGGGACCTCTCCTACGAGCAGTACTTC,CASRLDRDLSYEQYF
many,TRBV29-1,.,TRBJ1-1,TGCAGCGTTGAGGTGGGCCTCCACAGCATGAACACTGAAGCTTTCTTT,CSVEVGLHSMNTEAFF
.,TRBV12-3/TRBV12-4,.,TRBJ1-1,TGTGCCAGCGGAGACACGAACACTGAAGCTTTCTTT,CASGDTNTEAFF